Included here is one T cell receptor (beta chain) sequence, with context. Its antigen has not been determined. No base quality information exists; no much larger clone differs at one position. TCRbeta CDR3 regions were amplified from genomic DNA using the immunoSEQ Assay, a bias-controlled multiplex PCR. On the authors' methods: Nucleated cell counts per sample were estimated from amplification of reference gene primers within the assay. To quantify the absolute abundance of each unique TCRbeta CDR3 rearrangement, sequence reads were collapsed and filtered. For each sample, productive Simpson clonality was calculated as the square root of Simpson's diversity index over productive rearrangements. TCRdb took over this immuneACCESS table, retaining in-frame rearrangements with V and J assigned. Such tables are incomplete; in checked studies, under half of the missing clones stem from an unresolved V gene, and the remainder is unexplained. The V and J calls and clone size were taken over from that table, and D and trimming were inferred from the DNA. This sample comprises fewer than 200,000 clones, about four fifths of them detected only once. The ten biggest clones cover roughly 11% of the sample.

This specimen comes from a study of blood T cell repertoires in COVID-19 (TCRdb year 2020). A note on the overall study: Collaborator samples came from the United States, Italy and Spain and covered acute and convalescent phases of COVID-19. The prospective study material was composed of cDNA or gDNA derived from T cells, B-cell-depleted T cells, or PBMCs. Subjects who had been exposed to COVID-19, were actively infected with it, or had recovered from it provided the deeply sampled blood TCRbeta repertoires that made up the dataset. A freely available public database, intended as a resource for researchers studying the immune response to SARS-CoV-2, is where the repertoires were released. The samples were drawn from two sources: the first 160 participants of the ongoing ImmuneRACE study, and 1,200 or so subjects contributed by 6 global collaborators. The sample metadata nearly always contained a de-identified subject ID, COVID-19 status, age in years and sex. HLA class I and class II types, where available, came from metadata supplied by the sample provider rather than from assay-based typing.

Study-wide conclusions, independent of this receptor: How much clinical and demographic metadata was included differed by source and by participant, and the metadata was provided uncurated.

Taken from the germline V gene (reference sequence), the CDR1 and CDR2 loops are MNHEY and SMNVEV. V trim: 8 bases; J trim: 4 bases; unmatched bases: 12. Inclusive of the bounding cysteine and phenylalanine, the CDR3 is 16 residues long. Of all the DNA, just the CDR3 is kept, 48 bases in frame from base 1. One collaborating source in Seattle enrolled patients during active infection and followed them longitudinally through the course of disease. Collaborating institutions collected whole blood in K2EDTA tubes following their own protocols. Collaborator samples were shipped for TCRbeta analysis as frozen whole blood, isolated PBMCs, or DNA extracted from either sample type.

What was sequenced was peripheral blood. The sequence is built from TRBV27 and TRBJ2-5; 11 middle bases align to TRBD1. The sequence came from a middle-aged woman with COVID-19, enrolled during active disease. The DNA sequence is TGTGCCAGCCTAAGTCTTGGACAGGGGGCAGCAGAGACCCAGTACTTC. Translated, this gives CASLSLGQGAAETQYF.